This TCR beta chain was captured in a study of blood T cell repertoires in COVID-19. Study information: The United States, Italy and Spain provided the acute and convalescent COVID-19 samples. Nucleic acid was either cDNA or gDNA, and it came from T cells, B-cell-depleted T cells, or PBMCs.

Original analysis: The assay estimated nucleated cells by amplifying reference gene primers. Repertoires were generated with immunoSEQ multiplex PCR, while TCRdb's copy carries only in-frame clones and drops some. V, J and clone size are those of that table, while D and trimming were read from the DNA. This sample has around 260,000 clones, with about nine tenths found just once. Germline loops: CDR1 LNHNV, CDR2 YYDKDF (reference sequence). The ends were cut back, 1 base at V and 5 bases at J, with 8 bases in the middle. The CDR3 loop spans 13 amino acids. This receptor was obtained from a woman between 35 and 50 years old who had recovered from COVID-19. The sample taken for sequencing was peripheral blood. This rearrangement joins TRBV15 to TRBJ2-5; a weak D match, TRBD2 (6 bases). The DNA of the CDR3 is TGTGCCACCAGCAGAGTCCTAGCGGAGACCCAGTACTTC. Translating gives CATSRVLAETQYF.